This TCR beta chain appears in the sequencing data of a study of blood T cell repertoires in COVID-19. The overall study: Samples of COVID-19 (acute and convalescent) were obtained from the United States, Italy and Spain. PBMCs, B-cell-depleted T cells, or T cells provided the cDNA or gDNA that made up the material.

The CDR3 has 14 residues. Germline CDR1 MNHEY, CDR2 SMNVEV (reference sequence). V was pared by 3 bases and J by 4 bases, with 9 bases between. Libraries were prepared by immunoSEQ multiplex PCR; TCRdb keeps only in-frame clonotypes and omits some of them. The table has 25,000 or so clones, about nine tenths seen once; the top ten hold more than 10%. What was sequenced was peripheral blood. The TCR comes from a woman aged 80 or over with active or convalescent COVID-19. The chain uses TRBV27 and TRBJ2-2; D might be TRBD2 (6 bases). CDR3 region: CASSLVGGTGELFF. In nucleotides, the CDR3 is TGTGCCAGCAGTTTGGTCGGGGGCACCGGGGAGCTGTTTTTT.